These T cell receptor beta chains were read from a single sample in a study of cytomegalovirus exposure and HLA in healthy donors. Here immunoSEQ multiplex PCR was the method, and the copy in TCRdb shows in-frame clones only, minus some. The listing contains 200,000 to 250,000 clones. Material for sequencing was PBMCs. All receptors come from a girl aged 2 to 9 in good health and CMV-seropositive. The CDR3 runs from the conserved cysteine through the conserved F or W. The D gene is left open where the match is weak.

d_call j_call v_call cdr3_nt cdr3_aa
NA TRBJ2-2 TRBV7-8 TGTGCCAGCAGCTTCCAGCGGTCGAACACCGGGGAGCTGTTTTTT CASSFQRSNTGELFF
TRBD2 TRBJ2-1 TRBV2 TGTGCCAGCAGTGCCGGGACTAGCGGCTACAATGAGCAGTTCTTC CASSAGTSGYNEQFF
TRBD1 TRBJ2-1 TRBV6-4 TGTGCCAGCAGTGCGGGACAGACTTTCAATGAGCAGTTCTTC CASSAGQTFNEQFF
NA TRBJ1-1 TRBV13 TGTGCCAGCAGCTTAGGGGGCGGGGGCGCGGGAACTGAAGCTTTCTTT CASSLGGGGAGTEAFF
NA TRBJ1-5 TRBV19 TGTGCCAGTAGTATGCACCGGGATTATCAGCCCCAGCATTTT CASSMHRDYQPQHF
NA TRBJ2-5 TRBV5-1 TGCGCCAGCAGCCAGGTAGGGGAACGGTCGCAAGAGACCCAGTACTTC CASSQVGERSQETQYF
TRBD1 TRBJ1-2 TRBV28 TGTGCCAGCAGTGAGGGACAGGGGTATAGAGCTAACTATGGCTACACCTTC CASSEGQGYRANYGYTF
NA TRBJ2-1 TRBV20-1 TGCAGTGCCCAGGTGCGGGACGAGCAGTTCTTC CSAQVRDEQFF
NA TRBJ2-2 TRBV5-1 TGCGCCAGCAGCTTGGTAGTGGGAGGTAACACCGGGGAGCTGTTTTTT CASSLVVGGNTGELFF
TRBD2 TRBJ2-7 TRBV7-9 TGTGCCAGCAGCTTAGAGGGGGGACTAGCGGACGCCTACGAGCAGTACTTC CASSLEGGLADAYEQYF
TRBD1 TRBJ2-1 TRBV6-4 TGTGCCACCAAGACAGGGAACTTCGGTGAGCAGTTCTTC CATKTGNFGEQFF
NA TRBJ2-6 TRBV7-6 TGTGCCAGCAGCTTAGCGTTGCGCTCTGGGGCCAACGTCCTGACTTTC CASSLALRSGANVLTF
TRBD2 TRBJ2-5 TRBV5-6 TGTGCCAGCAGCTTGATAGCGGGAGGGGGAAAGACCCAGTACTTC CASSLIAGGGKTQYF
TRBD1 TRBJ2-7 TRBV11-2 TGTGCCAGCAGTAACGCTCCGGGACAGAATTACGAGCAGTACTTC CASSNAPGQNYEQYF
TRBD1 TRBJ2-5 TRBV7-8 TGTGCCAGCAGCCCAGTGGGGACAGTTCAAGAGACCCAGTACTTC CASSPVGTVQETQYF
TRBD2 TRBJ2-1 TRBV28 TGTGCCAGCAGTTTAGTGGGACTAGCGGAGTACAATGAGCAGTTCTTC CASSLVGLAEYNEQFF
TRBD1 TRBJ2-4 TRBV19 TGTGCCAGTAGTAAACACCGGGACAGGGGCGACATTCAGTACTTC CASSKHRDRGDIQYF
NA TRBJ2-7 TRBV11-2 TGTGCCAGCAGCCCCACCGGGGTCTACGAGCAGTACTTC CASSPTGVYEQYF
NA TRBJ1-2 TRBV19 TGTGCCAGTAGTATCGAGGTTAACTATGGCTACACCTTC CASSIEVNYGYTF
TRBD2 TRBJ2-1 TRBV19 TGTGCCAGTAGTATATGGGAGGGTAATGGGAAGTTCTTC CASSIWEGNGKFF
TRBD1 TRBJ1-1 TRBV28 TGTGCCAGCAGTTGGGGGGACAGGCCAGTCACTGAAGCTTTCTTT CASSWGDRPVTEAFF
NA TRBJ1-5 TRBV7-3 TGTGCCAGCAGCGTTGAGGGGGGGATGAAGCCCCAGCATTTT CASSVEGGMKPQHF
TRBD2 TRBJ2-1 TRBV25-1 TGTGCCAGCAGTCAAGCGGGAGGTCTTGAGCAGTTCTTC CASSQAGGLEQFF
NA TRBJ2-3 TRBV19 TGTGCCAGTAGTGCCGGTGCGCAGTATTTT CASSAGAQYF
TRBD2 TRBJ2-2 TRBV7-2 TGTGCCAGCAGCTCCTCCGGGGGGACCGGGGAGCTGTTTTTT CASSSSGGTGELFF
NA TRBJ1-5 TRBV6-5 TGTGCCAGCCTGTCGAGTCGGGGTAGCAATCAGCCCCAGCATTTT CASLSSRGSNQPQHF
TRBD2 TRBJ2-7 TRBV6-6 TGTGCCAGCAGTTACCCCCCCGTAGCGGGAGGTTACGAGCAGTACTTC CASSYPPVAGGYEQYF
TRBD2 TRBJ2-1 TRBV30 TGTGCCTGGAGTCATCTGGGACTAGCGGATTACAATGAGCAGTTCTTC CAWSHLGLADYNEQFF
NA TRBJ2-7 TRBV19 TGTGCCAGTAGCCCGACAGTCTCCTACGAGCAGTACTTC CASSPTVSYEQYF
TRBD2 TRBJ2-3 TRBV5-1 TGCGCCAGCAGCGTTATACTTAGGGCTAGCGGGGCCTTAGATACGCAGTATTTT CASSVILRASGALDTQYF
NA TRBJ1-1 TRBV5-1 TGCGCCAGCTGTTTGATCACAGGGAACACTGAAGCTTTCTTT CASCLITGNTEAFF
TRBD1 TRBJ1-2 TRBV19 TGTGCCAGCTCTCTACAGGGGAGGATGCTCTATGGCTACACCTTC CASSLQGRMLYGYTF
NA TRBJ2-1 TRBV7-2 TGTGCCAGCAGCTGGGGAGAGTTTTATTCCTACAATGAGCAGTTCTTC CASSWGEFYSYNEQFF